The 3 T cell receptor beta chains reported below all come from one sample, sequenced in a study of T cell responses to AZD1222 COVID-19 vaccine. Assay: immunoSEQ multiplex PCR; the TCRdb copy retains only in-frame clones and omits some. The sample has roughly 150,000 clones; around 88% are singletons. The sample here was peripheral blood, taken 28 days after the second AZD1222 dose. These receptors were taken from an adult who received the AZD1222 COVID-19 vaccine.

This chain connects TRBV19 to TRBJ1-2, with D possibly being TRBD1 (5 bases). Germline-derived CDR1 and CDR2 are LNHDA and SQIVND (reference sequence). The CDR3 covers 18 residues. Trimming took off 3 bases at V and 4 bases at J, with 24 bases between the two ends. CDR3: CASSMEGTVLLDFYGYTF. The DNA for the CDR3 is TGTGCCAGTAGTATGGAGGGGACCGTGCTCCTGGATTTCTATGGCTACACCTTC.

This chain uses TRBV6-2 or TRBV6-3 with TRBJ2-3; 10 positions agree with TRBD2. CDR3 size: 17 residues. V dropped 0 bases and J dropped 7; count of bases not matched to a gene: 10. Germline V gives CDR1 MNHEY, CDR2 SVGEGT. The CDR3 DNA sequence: TGTGCCAGCAGTTACTCCGTAGAGCGGGGGGGCTGGTATACGCAGTATTTT. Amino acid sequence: CASSYSVERGGWYTQYF.

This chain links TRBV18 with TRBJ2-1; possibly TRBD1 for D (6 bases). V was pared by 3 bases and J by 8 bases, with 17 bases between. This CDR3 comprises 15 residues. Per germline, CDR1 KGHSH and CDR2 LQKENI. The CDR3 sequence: CASSPSRDTAYEQFF. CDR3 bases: TGTGCCAGCTCACCGAGCCGGGACACGGCCTATGAGCAGTTCTTC.